This T cell receptor (beta chain) was recorded in a study of T cells in Graves' hyperthyroidism and ophthalmopathy. Germline CDR1 is MDHEN and CDR2 is SYDVKM. The CDR3 runs 15 residues. The diagnostic basis comprised clinical symptoms, serum thyroxine and TRAb, thyroid ultrasound and orbital computed tomography. RNA transcripts were the template for amplifying TCR beta CDR3 regions. A first-round RT-PCR of the TCR CDR3 used the HTBI primer set. In TCRdb, the multiplex PCR reads were re-called with MiXCR into one record per CDR3 protein. The sample contains approximately 600,000 distinct CDR3 sequences, roughly 15% of which appear only once. This clonotype was detected a few times. The antigen is unknown. Just one base apart from a much larger clone, this may be a read error. Study-wide results and limits: Among clonotypes expanded in thyroid above 0.001, most were also found in blood.

This clonotype originated in a woman aged 30 to 39 with Graves' hyperthyroidism. Input material: blood. The rearrangement joins TRBV28 to TRBJ2-7; 8 nucleotides match TRBD2. CDR3 in amino acids: CAGSSPAGGPYEQYF. The CDR3 coding sequence is TGTGCCGGCAGTTCGCCGGCGGGAGGCCCCTACGAGCAGTACTTC.